The 18 T cell receptor delta chains below all came from one sample that was sequenced in a study of γδ T cells in repeated Plasmodium falciparum infection. Flow sorting of PBMC yielded separate Vgamma9/Vdelta2+ and Vdelta2-negative gammadelta T cell populations for bulk repertoire analysis. TCRdb re-called clones from the multiplex PCR reads using CATT. The sample records around 89,000 delta-chain clones, almost 1.5% being singletons. Sample: gamma-delta T cells from blood. Receptor source: a pool of human donors (malaria-infected and uninfected, not separated).

This clone showed up just a few times. For this DNA, TCRdb reports the protein of a much larger clone, which diverges at residue 13, most likely from a read error; the protein presented here is translated directly from the DNA. The chain employs TRDV1 and TRDJ1; 7 nucleotides align to TRDD3. From germline, CDR1 is TSWWSYY and CDR2 QGS. The CDR3 has 16 amino acids. CDR3 DNA sequence: TGTGCTCTTGGGCTACCTAGGAAGGGGATAGAAGATACACTCATCTTT. This translates into CALGLPRKGIEDTLIF.

By sample fraction, this clone is medium-sized. The sample has other DNA sequences that encode this CDR3 too. The genes are TRDV2 and TRDJ1; 7 bases are a match to TRDD3. The CDR3 covers 16 residues. Germline V lookup: CDR1 GEAIGNYY, CDR2 EKD. Trimming took 3 bases from V and 0 from J; bases not matched to a gene: 9. CDR3: CACDYAGGYYTDKLIF. The CDR3 DNA is TGTGCCTGTGACTACGCTGGGGGCTATTACACCGATAAACTCATCTTT.

For this clone: The amino acid sequence in TCRdb belongs to a much larger clone and departs from this DNA's translation at residue 19, likely a sequencing read error; the sequence shown is translated from the DNA. The J gene is TRDJ1, the V gene TRDV1; 10 bases agree with TRDD3. TCRdb does not report a J gene; here it was assigned by matching the DNA to germline references. This CDR3 is built from 22 residues. The germline V gene encodes CDR1 TSWWSYY and CDR2 QGS. The J segment lost 10 bases and the V segment lost 1 base, leaving 30 bases of the junction unmatched. CDR3 DNA: TGTGCTCTTGGGGAACCCCTATCCCTTCCTCTCCTTTACTGGGGGATCTCGTATAGACTCATCTTT. This encodes CALGEPLSLPLLYWGISYRLIF.

The table lists this clone with a few counts. TCRdb has a much larger clone's protein, which differs at residue 11 from the translation of this DNA, likely because of a read error; what is shown is the protein translated from the DNA. The V call is TRDV3, the J call TRDJ2; tentatively, D is TRDD3 (5 bases). The J gene is not listed in TCRdb, so it was assigned here from a DNA match to germline. The CDR3 runs to 17 residues. Germline CDR1 is TVYSNPD and CDR2 is GDNSRS (reference sequence). V lost 2 bases, J lost 4 bases, and 23 bases lay in between. CDR3 loop: CAFLGGVGYASTAQLFF. CDR3 DNA sequence: TGTGCCTTTTTGGGAGGGGTGGGGTACGCTTCGACAGCACAACTCTTCTTT.

This clone was found many times. The genes are TRDV1 and TRDJ1; 11 bases align to TRDD3. V lost 9 bases to trimming and J lost 0 bases; unmatched junction nucleotides: 24. The CDR3 is 21 residues long. The V gene's germline CDR1 is TSWWSYY and CDR2 QGS. The DNA for the CDR3 is TGTGCTCTCCGCCGTCTAATCTGGGGGATACAGGGAGGCCAGTACACCGATAAACTCATCTTT. Amino acids: CALRRLIWGIQGGQYTDKLIF.

This clone was counted at least ten times. This likely traces to a read error, being one base from a far larger clone. Other DNA sequences in the same sample also yield this CDR3. The V gene is TRDV1, the J gene TRDJ1; D may be TRDD2 or TRDD3 (7 bases each). CDR3 length: 20 amino acids. Germline values: CDR1 TSWWSYY, CDR2 QGS. CDR3 amino acids: CALGGSFFLLMGIVTDKLIF. For the CDR3, the DNA is TGTGCTCTTGGGGGGTCCTTTTTCCTACTCATGGGGATAGTAACCGATAAACTCATCTTC.

In its sample, this clone was seen a few times. A far larger clone is off by one base, so a read error is likely. In the same sample, other DNA sequences code for this CDR3. The gene calls are TRDV1 and TRDJ1; TRDD3 agrees at 9 bases. With V trimmed by 4 bases and J by 0 bases, 30 bases remained unmatched. Germline V lookup: CDR1 TSWWSYY, CDR2 QGS. The CDR3 runs to 24 residues. The CDR3 DNA is TGTGCTCTTGGGGCCCGAAACGTAATTCCTGAGCCGGGGGATACCAGTGGGTACACCGATAAACTCATCTTT. It encodes CALGARNVIPEPGDTSGYTDKLIF.

A remark on this clone: The protein TCRdb lists belongs to a much larger clone and differs from this DNA's translation at residue 4, which points to a read error; the protein shown is made from the DNA. The CDR3 region has the DNA TGTGCCTGTGGCACCAGGCCGGTCTGGGGTCCAAGCTCCTGGGACACCCGACAGATGTTTTTC. Encoded protein: CACGTRPVWGPSSWDTRQMFF. J is TRDJ3 and V is TRDV2; D might be TRDD3 (6 bases). TCRdb supplies no J gene; here it was assigned by aligning the nucleotide sequence to germline. Germline assignment: CDR1 GEAIGNYY and CDR2 EKD. The CDR3 loop spans 21 amino acids.

On this clone itself: TCRdb has a much larger clone's protein, which differs at residue 14 from the translation of this DNA, likely because of a read error; what is shown is the protein translated from the DNA. The chain employs TRDV1 and TRDJ1; 13 bases match TRDD3. No J segment appears in TCRdb, so it was assigned here by matching the sequence to germline. The CDR3 is made up of 21 amino acids. In germline, CDR1 is TSWWSYY, CDR2 QGS. Trimming removed 3 bases from V and 0 bases from J; junction bases left unmatched: 16. This CDR3 reads CALGDLDGTGGYVTYTDKLIF. The CDR3 coding sequence is TGTGCTCTTGGGGATCTGGACGGTACTGGGGGATACGTCACATACACCGATAAACTCATCTTT.

This clone occurred a few times. The protein that TCRdb holds for this DNA derives from a much larger clone and differs from the translated DNA at residue 10, which likely indicates a read error; the protein shown here is translated from the DNA. This sequence joins TRDV2 and TRDJ1; 10 positions match TRDD3. TCRdb leaves out the J gene; it was filled in here by matching the DNA to germline. J was trimmed by 5 bases and V by 4 bases; bases with no gene match: 12. CDR1 and CDR2 (germline): GEAIGNYY, EKD. This CDR3 contains 16 residues. The CDR3 DNA reads as TGTGCCTGTGAGAAGATGGGGGATACCCGGAAGGATAAACTCATCTTT. Translating gives CACEKMGDTRKDKLIF.

This clone was picked up a small number of times. TCRdb assigns this DNA the protein of a much larger clone, which departs from its translation at residue 12; this likely reflects a read error, and the protein shown comes from translating the DNA. This sequence joins TRDV3 and TRDJ2, with 9 bases lining up with TRDD2. V shed 3 bases, J shed 2 bases, and the junction held 19 bases outside the gene matches. The CDR3 has 19 residues. Germline assignment: CDR1 TVYSNPD and CDR2 GDNSRS (reference sequence). The CDR3 DNA reads TGTGCCTTCCTAGGCCTTCCTACGTCTTGGGGGACCTTGACAGCACAACTCTTCTTT. This translates into CAFLGLPTSWGTLTAQLFF.

A remark on this clone: The protein recorded in TCRdb matches a much larger clone and deviates from this DNA's translation at residue 18, suggesting a read error; the protein here is obtained by translating the DNA. As DNA, the CDR3 is TGTGCTCTTGGGGAACAAATCCTATTCTACTTGGGGCGTTTATTCAGTGATGGGGGGGGTCCCCTCGATAAACTCATCTTT. Translating it yields CALGEQILFYLGRLFSDGGGPLDKLIF. The chain couples TRDV1 to TRDJ1; tentatively, D is TRDD3 (6 bases). Here the J gene came from matching the DNA to germline, since TCRdb omits it. CDR3 length equals 27 residues. The germline gives CDR1 TSWWSYY, CDR2 QGS. V lost 1 base and J lost 4, with 49 bases in between.

This clone was recorded a few times. The genes are TRDV2 and TRDJ1; maybe TRDD3 (5 bases). TCRdb gives no J gene; it was assigned here by matching the DNA to germline. This CDR3 spans 15 amino acids. The germline V gene has CDR1 GEAIGNYY and CDR2 EKD. Trimming took 0 bases from V and 3 from J, leaving 13 bases between them. DNA of the CDR3: TGTGCCTGTGACACCGTACTGGCCCGCGCCGATAAACTCATCTTT. Translated, it gives CACDTVLARADKLIF.

A note on this clone: A far larger clone is one nucleotide away, so this likely arose from a read error. At the DNA level, this CDR3 is encoded by other sequences in the same sample as well. The chain recombines TRDV1 with TRDJ1, with TRDD3 matching over 7 bases. TCRdb lists no J gene, so it was determined here by aligning the DNA to germline. CDR1 TSWWSYY and CDR2 QGS come from the germline V gene. The CDR3 runs to 19 residues. CDR3 bases: TGTGCCCTTGGGGATCCAGAAGGGGGATTCGAGAAGTACACCGATAAACTCATCTTT. Its protein is CALGDPEGGFEKYTDKLIF.

About this clone itself: The protein given by TCRdb reflects a much larger clone and differs at residue 5 from this DNA's translation, likely from a read error; the protein shown is the DNA's translation. The CDR3, as DNA: TGTGCCTGTGACGCCAAAGGCCTGGGGCGCAACCGGGGTGCCGATAAACTCATCTTT. This sequence encodes CACDAKGLGRNRGADKLIF. The rearrangement links TRDV2 to TRDJ1; TRDD3 is a possible D gene (6 bases). Here the J gene came from matching the DNA to germline, since TCRdb omits it. The germline V gene encodes CDR1 GEAIGNYY and CDR2 EKD. The CDR3 totals 19 residues. The germline V and J ends were trimmed by 3 bases and 3 bases, with 28 bases remaining between them.

A few counts support this clone. With only one base between it and a far larger clone, this is likely a read error. The same CDR3 can be traced to other DNA sequences in this sample. The rearrangement joins TRDV2 to TRDJ1; D not certain. The J gene is not listed in TCRdb, so it was assigned here from a DNA match to germline. The CDR3 loop spans 14 amino acids. Germline V gives CDR1 GEAIGNYY, CDR2 EKD. The CDR3 reads CACDALVHTDKLIF. CDR3 bases: TGTGCCTGTGACGCGCTCGTCCACACCGACAAACTCATCTTT.

Many counts were recorded for this clone. At the DNA level, this CDR3 is encoded by other sequences in the same sample as well. This rearrangement joins TRDV2 to TRDJ1, with D possibly TRDD3 on 5 matching bases. V lost 3 bases to trimming and J lost 0 bases, with 13 bases between them. Germline CDR1 reads GEAIGNYY; CDR2 reads EKD. The CDR3 spans 15 residues. CDR3 in amino acids: CACDAGRGDTDKLIF. The CDR3 bases are TGTGCCTGTGACGCGGGGCGGGGAGACACCGATAAACTCATCTTT.

The table lists this clone with a few counts. With a much larger clone just one base away, this may be a read error. The same CDR3 is also encoded by other DNA sequences in this sample. The rearrangement joins TRDV1 to TRDJ1, with TRDD3 matching 8 bases. CDR1 is TSWWSYY and CDR2 is QGS in the germline V gene. This CDR3 region has 19 residues. V shed 1 base and J 0 bases; nucleotides not matched to a gene: 13. In DNA, the CDR3 is TGTGCTCTTGGGGAACCGAACAATGTGGGGGATCCGTACACCGATAAACTCATCTTT. It yields the protein CALGEPNNVGDPYTDKLIF.